This TCR beta chain came from a study of cytomegalovirus exposure and HLA in healthy donors. Trimming stripped 1 base from V and 0 bases from J, with 6 bases between. The CDR3 runs to 14 residues. Germline V lookup: CDR1 LNHDA, CDR2 SQIVND (reference sequence). Both 60 Vbeta primers and 13 Jbeta primers went into the PCR. Using immunoSEQ multiplex PCR, the repertoire was profiled, and TCRdb retains in-frame clones only, with some absent. The sample includes tens of thousands of clones, about three quarters of them seen just once. In the case of this clone: Its antigen is undetermined.

Broader study findings: Earlier findings revealed that most TCR beta V segments proved productive either about 90% or about 30% of the time. Judged likely to be a sequencing artifact was a cluster of highly shared sequence variants.

The sequenced sample consisted of PBMCs. This TCR derives from a man in his sixties in good health and CMV-seronegative. The V call is TRBV19, the J call TRBJ1-1, with D maybe TRBD1 (5 bases). CDR3 DNA: TGTGCCAGTAGTATAGGACAGCTGAACACTGAAGCTTTCTTT. Translating it yields CASSIGQLNTEAFF.